Below, 31 T cell receptor beta chains from the same sample are listed, as sequenced in a study of cytomegalovirus exposure and HLA in healthy donors. Sequencing was performed with immunoSEQ multiplex PCR; in TCRdb, only in-frame clones are kept and a portion is missing. The sample lists 150,000 to 200,000 clones; roughly 83% were seen once. Sequenced material: PBMCs. These receptors originate from a man younger than 40 in good health and CMV-seropositive.

This clone was seen a single time. The rearrangement joins TRBV5-1 to TRBJ2-3; 9 nucleotides agree with TRBD1. The germline gives CDR1 SGHRS, CDR2 YFSETQ. This CDR3 comprises 15 residues. V gave up 4 bases and J gave up 0 bases; unmatched junction bases: 3. CDR3 coding DNA: TGCGCCAGCAGCATCGGGACAGGGAGCACAGATACGCAGTATTTT. Protein: CASSIGTGSTDTQYF. Filled out from reference TRBV5-1 and TRBJ2-3, the complete variable domain reads KAGVTQTPRYLIKTRGQQVTLSCSPISGHRSVSWYQQTPGQGLQFLFEYFSETQRNKGNFPGRFSGRQFSNSRSEMNVSTLELGDSALYLCASSIGTGSTDTQYFGPGTRLTVL.

A word on this clone: Other DNA sequences in this sample translate to the same CDR3. The genes are TRBV2 and TRBJ1-1, with TRBD1 matching over 10 bases. The CDR3 has 14 amino acids. Trimming cost V 6 bases and J 5 bases; bases outside gene matches: 6. Germline CDR1 and CDR2: SNHLY and FYNNEI. The CDR3 coding sequence is TGTGCCAGCAGCGTCGGACAGGGGGGGACTGAAGCTTTCTTT. Residues: CASSVGQGGTEAFF.

This rearrangement joins TRBV19 to TRBJ2-5, with D unclear. V gave up 4 bases and J gave up 0 bases, with 9 bases separating them. Per germline, CDR1 LNHDA and CDR2 SQIVND (reference sequence). The CDR3 is 14 amino acids. CDR3 sequence reads: CASSTGEYQETQYF. CDR3 sequence (DNA): TGTGCCAGTAGTACAGGCGAGTACCAAGAGACCCAGTACTTC.

The J gene is TRBJ2-5, the V gene TRBV5-1; D may be TRBD1 (7 bases). The CDR3 extends over 15 amino acids. The V end was cut by 0 bases, the J end by 5 bases, with 14 bases between. CDR1 and CDR2 from the germline V gene are SGHRS and YFSETQ. For the CDR3, the DNA is TGCGCCAGCAGCTTGGATGGAGGGGGCACGGAGACCCAGTACTTC. Its translation is CASSLDGGGTETQYF.

V gene TRBV4-1 combines with J gene TRBJ1-2; unclear D gene. V was cut by 3 bases and J by 8 bases, with 13 bases left in between. CDR1 and CDR2 from the germline V gene are MGHRA and YSYEKL. The CDR3 is 13 amino acids. The CDR3 nucleotides read TGCGCCAGCAGCCAGCCCGGCGCGGGGGGCTACACCTTC. This codes for CASSQPGAGGYTF.

The chain has TRBV9 and TRBJ1-2; 9 nucleotides line up with TRBD1. The CDR3 runs 14 residues. Germline-derived CDR1 and CDR2 are SGDLS and YYNGEE. The junction had 7 bases not matched to a gene; V was cut back by 2 bases and J by 8 bases. The CDR3 region has the DNA TGTGCCAGCAGCGTCGCGGGACAGGGTCGAGGCTACACCTTC. Residues: CASSVAGQGRGYTF.

This clone was recorded a few times. The V gene is TRBV28, the J gene TRBJ2-5; 11 bases match TRBD2. J was trimmed by 3 bases and V by 3 bases; bases with no gene match: 6. CDR1 is MDHEN and CDR2 is SYDVKM in the germline V gene. The CDR3 runs 16 residues. CDR3 loop: CASSLGLAVYKETQYF. The CDR3 DNA sequence: TGTGCCAGCAGTTTGGGACTAGCGGTGTATAAAGAGACCCAGTACTTC.

This clone was picked up a small number of times. The chain recombines TRBV6-6 with TRBJ1-4; weak D call: TRBD1 (6 bases). CDR3 length equals 14 residues. V was cut by 3 bases and J by 7 bases, with 12 bases left in between. Germline lookup yields CDR1 MNHNY and CDR2 SVGAGI (reference sequence). The CDR3 spells CASSYDPRGEKLFF. CDR3 sequence (DNA): TGTGCCAGCAGTTATGACCCCAGGGGTGAAAAACTGTTTTTT.

This clone was seen a handful of times. The V gene is TRBV5-5, the J gene TRBJ1-1; 9 positions agree with TRBD1. V lost 4 bases and J lost 4; bases outside the gene matches: 11. The germline V gene has CDR1 SGHKS and CDR2 YYEKEE (reference sequence). This CDR3 is built from 16 residues. CDR3 sequence reads: CASSPGQGVLGTEAFF. The CDR3 DNA follows: TGTGCCAGCAGCCCGGGACAGGGTGTTCTGGGCACTGAAGCTTTCTTT.

Note on this clone: Compared with germline, one end of the junction differs, possibly owing to a read error. The J gene is TRBJ2-7, the V gene TRBV28; 7 nucleotides align to TRBD1. The CDR3 length is 12 residues. Germline CDR1 and CDR2: MDHEN and SYDVKM. CDR3 sequence (DNA): TGTGCCAGCAGTTTCGGGACAGACTTTCCCGTCTTC. Translation gives CASSFGTDFPVF. The whole variable domain, remainder taken from reference TRBV28 and TRBJ2-7, is DVKVTQSSRYLVKRTGEKVFLECVQDMDHENMFWYRQDPGLGLRLIYFSYDVKMKEKGDIPEGYSVSREKKERFSLILESASTNQTSMYLCASSFGTDFPVFGPGTRLTVT.

CDR3 in amino acids: CASSLTGENYEQYF. The CDR3 DNA sequence: TGCGCCAGCAGCTTGACAGGGGAGAACTACGAGCAGTACTTC. The V and J genes are TRBV5-1 and TRBJ2-7; 7 nucleotides match TRBD1. The CDR3 sequence is 14 residues long. Germline lookup yields CDR1 SGHRS and CDR2 YFSETQ. The V segment lost 1 base and the J segment 3 bases; nucleotides outside the gene matches: 4.

The rearrangement uses TRBV7-2 and TRBJ1-1; TRBD1 matches at 7 bases. Losses at the gene ends were 5 bases for V and 4 bases for J; bases not matched to a gene: 10. Germline loops: CDR1 SGHTA, CDR2 FQGNSA. The CDR3 runs to 15 residues. CDR3 DNA: TGTGCCAGCAGCCGACTGGACAGGCCCATCACTGAAGCTTTCTTT. Its protein is CASSRLDRPITEAFF. Using reference TRBV7-2 and TRBJ1-1 for the parts outside the CDR3, the full variable domain is GAGVSQSPSNKVTEKGKDVELRCDPISGHTALYWYRQSLGQGLEFLIYFQGNSAPDKSGLPSDRFSAERTGGSVSTLTIQRTQQEDSAVYLCASSRLDRPITEAFFGQGTRLTVV.

The chain recombines TRBV14 with TRBJ1-1; unclear D gene. CDR3 length: 15 residues. The V gene's germline CDR1 is SGHDN and CDR2 FVKESK. The V and J ends lost 1 base and 4 bases respectively, with 13 bases between them. The CDR3 loop is CASSQGPGWSTEAFF. The CDR3 region has the DNA TGTGCCAGCAGCCAAGGGCCGGGGTGGAGCACTGAAGCTTTCTTT. Combining the CDR3 with reference TRBV14 and TRBJ1-1 gives the whole variable domain EAGVTQFPSHSVIEKGQTVTLRCDPISGHDNLYWYRRVMGKEIKFLLHFVKESKQDESGMPNNRFLAERTGGTYSTLKVQPAELEDSGVYFCASSQGPGWSTEAFFGQGTRLTVV.

This clone appeared once. The rearrangement uses TRBV29-1 and TRBJ1-2; D not resolved. The V gene's germline CDR1 is SQVTM and CDR2 ANQGSEA. This CDR3 contains 16 residues. Trimming removed 2 bases from V and 2 bases from J, with 18 bases in between. CDR3 in DNA: TGCAGCGTTGAATTTATCCCAGATCCCTTAAACTATGGCTACACCTTC. Translated, it gives CSVEFIPDPLNYGYTF.

In this sample, this clone turned up once. The chain is built from TRBV7-3 and TRBJ2-7; tentatively, D is TRBD2 (6 bases). The CDR3 has 14 amino acids. Germline lookup yields CDR1 SGHTA and CDR2 FQGTGA. The ends were cut back, 3 bases at V and 2 bases at J, with 11 bases in the middle. The CDR3 sequence is CASSLEGNAYEQYF. CDR3 coding DNA: TGTGCCAGCAGCTTGGAGGGGAACGCCTACGAGCAGTACTTC.

This rearrangement joins TRBV11-3 to TRBJ2-1, with 9 nucleotides matching TRBD2. There are 13 residues in the CDR3. Germline CDR1 reads SGHNT; CDR2 reads YENEEA. Unmatched junction bases numbered 3, after V lost 5 bases and J lost 7 bases. DNA of the CDR3: TGTGCCAGCAGCAGACTAGCGGATAATGAGCAGTTCTTC. Its translation: CASSRLADNEQFF.

V usage is TRBV7-6 and J usage is TRBJ2-3; D gene uncertain. The length of the CDR3 is 12 residues. V gave up 5 bases and J gave up 6 bases, with 9 bases separating them. The germline V gene encodes CDR1 SGHVS and CDR2 FNYEAQ. CDR3 nucleotides: TGTGCCAGCAGCCTAAGCCGGGATACGCAGTATTTT. Its protein product is CASSLSRDTQYF. Using reference TRBV7-6 and TRBJ2-3 for the parts outside the CDR3, the full variable domain is GAGVSQSPRYKVTKRGQDVALRCDPISGHVSLYWYRQALGQGPEFLTYFNYEAQQDKSGLPNDRFSAERPEGSISTLTIQRTEQRDSAMYRCASSLSRDTQYFGPGTRLTVL.

The V and J genes are TRBV5-1 and TRBJ2-1, with D perhaps TRBD1 (5 bases). The length of the CDR3 is 14 residues. V lost 1 base and J 10 bases, leaving 15 bases between the germline ends. CDR1 and CDR2 (germline): SGHRS, YFSETQ. CDR3 sequence (DNA): TGCGCCAGCAGCTTGTGGCCCAGGGTCGAGGAGCAGTTCTTC. Its translation is CASSLWPRVEEQFF.

V is TRBV29-1 and J is TRBJ1-2, with D tentatively TRBD1 (6 bases). From germline, CDR1 is SQVTM and CDR2 ANQGSEA. Trimming cost V 6 bases and J 0 bases, with 11 bases left between them. CDR3 length: 13 residues. In nucleotides, the CDR3 is TGCAGCGTACAGGGACTAGCTAACTATGGCTACACCTTC. It specifies CSVQGLANYGYTF.

V and J are TRBV11-2 and TRBJ2-1, with D possibly matching TRBD2 (6 bases). The CDR3 is made up of 15 amino acids. Germline CDR1 is SGHAT and CDR2 is FQNNGV. Trimming removed 4 bases at V and 7 bases at J, with 17 bases between. Here the CDR3 reads CASSSHVGAGNEQFF. In DNA, the CDR3 is TGTGCCAGCAGCTCCCACGTGGGTGCGGGGAATGAGCAGTTCTTC.

The chain recombines TRBV4-3 with TRBJ2-3; 8 nucleotides align to TRBD2. CDR1 LGHNA and CDR2 YSLEER come from the germline V gene. The CDR3 is made up of 18 amino acids. With 0 bases clipped from V and 3 bases from J, the junction kept 11 bases outside the gene matches. The CDR3 nucleotides are TGCGCCAGCAGCCAAGATGGGAGAGAGCGGGGGCCGACAGATACGCAGTATTTT. Its protein product is CASSQDGRERGPTDTQYF.

V is TRBV7-3 and J is TRBJ2-2; TRBD2 matches at 8 bases. The V and J ends lost 5 bases and 6 bases, in that order; junction bases with no gene match: 11. The CDR3 has 16 residues. CDR1 is SGHTA and CDR2 is FQGTGA in the germline V gene. The chain's CDR3 is CASSKTGTRNSGELFF. CDR3 nucleotide sequence: TGTGCCAGCAGCAAAACCGGGACTAGGAATTCCGGGGAGCTGTTTTTT.

The chain couples TRBV27 to TRBJ2-3; weak D call: TRBD2 (6 bases). Trimming left V 5 bases short and J 4 bases short, with 10 bases between. Germline CDR1 is MNHEY and CDR2 is SMNVEV (reference sequence). The CDR3 consists of 13 residues. CDR3 residues: CASSRERPDTQYF. CDR3 coding DNA: TGTGCCAGCAGTCGGGAGAGACCAGATACGCAGTATTTT.

CDR3 sequence (DNA): TGTGCCAGCAGTGAATTAGACAGGAGCCAGCCCCAGCATTTT. Protein sequence: CASSELDRSQPQHF. The chain has TRBV6-1 and TRBJ1-5; D is possibly TRBD1 (6 bases). The CDR3 totals 14 residues. Trimming took off 2 bases at V and 7 bases at J, with 12 bases between the two ends. Germline V gene sequence: CDR1 MNHNS, CDR2 SASEGT.

The V call is TRBV27, the J call TRBJ1-5, with D possibly TRBD1 on 5 matching bases. This CDR3 contains 15 residues. CDR1 is MNHEY, CDR2 SMNVEV, per germline (reference sequence). Between the trimmed V and J ends, which lost 6 bases and 5 bases, there was a span of 17 bases. DNA for the CDR3: TGTGCCAGCAGAAAGGGGCACCTAAACCATCAGCCCCAGCATTTT. Translation gives CASRKGHLNHQPQHF.

This chain links TRBV20-1 with TRBJ2-7; no clear D gene. CDR1 is DFQATT and CDR2 is SNEGSKA in the germline V gene (reference sequence). This CDR3 region has 9 residues. In DNA form, the CDR3 reads TGCAGGGAGTCCTACGAGCAGTACTTC. As protein: CRESYEQYF.

This sequence joins TRBV5-4 and TRBJ2-5; the D gene is possibly TRBD1 (6 bases). V lost 2 bases to trimming and J lost 2 bases, with 10 bases between them. Germline CDR1 and CDR2: SGHNT and YYREEE (reference sequence). This CDR3 comprises 14 residues. In nucleotides, the CDR3 is TGTGCCAGCAGCTTAGGACAGCCTCAAGAGACCCAGTACTTC. This translates into CASSLGQPQETQYF.

In DNA form, the CDR3 reads TGTGCCAGCAGTCCCCGGACAGGGCCCAACGAGCAGTACTTC. Translation gives CASSPRTGPNEQYF. V and J are TRBV5-6 and TRBJ2-7; TRBD1 aligns across 8 bases. The length of the CDR3 is 14 residues. With V trimmed by 5 bases and J by 5 bases, 9 bases remained unmatched. Germline CDR1 and CDR2: SGHDT and YYEEEE.

The CDR3, as DNA: TGTGCCAGCAGGACAGGGATTAACTATGGCTACACCTTC. Translating it yields CASRTGINYGYTF. The chain links TRBV6-5 to TRBJ1-2; 7 nucleotides match TRBD1. Trimming took 6 bases from V and 1 from J; bases not matched to a gene: 2. Germline V CDR1 and CDR2: MNHEY, SVGAGI. CDR3 length equals 13 residues.

The chain uses TRBV30 and TRBJ1-2, with TRBD1 matching 10 bases. Germline-derived CDR1 and CDR2 are GTSNPN and SVGIG (reference sequence). V was pared by 1 base and J by 1 base, with 3 bases of the junction left unmatched. The CDR3 contains 15 residues. CDR3 residues: CAWSGDRGGNYGYTF. The CDR3 bases are TGTGCCTGGAGTGGGGACAGGGGTGGTAACTATGGCTACACCTTC.

This clone was seen many times. V and J are TRBV29-1 and TRBJ1-5; D perhaps matches TRBD1 (6 bases). CDR3 length: 13 residues. V shed 5 bases and J shed 0 bases, with 8 bases lying between them. Germline CDR1 SQVTM, CDR2 ANQGSEA. This CDR3 reads CSVRDNSNQPQHF. CDR3 in DNA: TGCAGCGTTAGGGACAATAGCAATCAGCCCCAGCATTTT.